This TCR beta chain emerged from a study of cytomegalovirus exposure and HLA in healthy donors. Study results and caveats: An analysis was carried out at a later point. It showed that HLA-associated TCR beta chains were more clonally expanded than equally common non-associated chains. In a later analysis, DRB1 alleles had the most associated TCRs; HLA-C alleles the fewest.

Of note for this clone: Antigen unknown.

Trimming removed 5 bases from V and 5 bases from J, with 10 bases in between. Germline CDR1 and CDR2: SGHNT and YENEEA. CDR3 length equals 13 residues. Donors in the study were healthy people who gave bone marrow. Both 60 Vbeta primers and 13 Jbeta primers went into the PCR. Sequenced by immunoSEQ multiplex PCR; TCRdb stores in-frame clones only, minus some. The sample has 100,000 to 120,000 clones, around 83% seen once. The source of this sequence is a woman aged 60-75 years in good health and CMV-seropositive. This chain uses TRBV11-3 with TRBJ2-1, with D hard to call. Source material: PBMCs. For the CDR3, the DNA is TGTGCCAGCAGCGTTAACATCGACAATGAGCAGTTCTTC. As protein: CASSVNIDNEQFF.